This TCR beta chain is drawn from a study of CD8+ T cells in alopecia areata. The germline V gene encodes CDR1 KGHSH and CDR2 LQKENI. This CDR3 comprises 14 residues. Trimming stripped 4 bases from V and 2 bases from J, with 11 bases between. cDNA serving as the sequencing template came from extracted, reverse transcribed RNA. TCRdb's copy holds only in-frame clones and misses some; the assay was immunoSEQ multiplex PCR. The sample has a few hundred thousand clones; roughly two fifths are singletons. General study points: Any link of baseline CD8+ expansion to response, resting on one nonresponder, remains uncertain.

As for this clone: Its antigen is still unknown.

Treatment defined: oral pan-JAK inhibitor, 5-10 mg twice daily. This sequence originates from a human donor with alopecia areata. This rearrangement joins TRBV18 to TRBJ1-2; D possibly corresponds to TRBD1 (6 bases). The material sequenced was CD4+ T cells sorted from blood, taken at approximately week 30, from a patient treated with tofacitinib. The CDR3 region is CASSLTDRNYGYTF. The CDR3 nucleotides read TGTGCCAGCTCACTCACTGACAGGAACTATGGCTACACCTTC.